This T cell receptor beta chain was identified in a study of PD-1 blockade in classical Hodgkin lymphoma. In its sample, this clone was seen a few times. What it binds is not known. Time point defined: cycle 4 day 1 (C4D1), after less than seven weeks of nivolumab. Each patient's relapse followed autologous stem cell transplantation, and brentuximab vedotin exposure varied. Using magnetic negative selection, the CD4+ T cells were separated out of thawed PBMCs. Whole-study findings and limits: Diminished baseline TCR diversity has been reported in newly diagnosed patients relative to healthy donors. Diversity in CD4+ TCRs, unlike that measured in CD8+ TCRs, had risen significantly by C4D1. Lower baseline TCR diversity marked trial partial responders and progressors.

Clones were sequenced by immunoSEQ multiplex PCR, and TCRdb holds only the in-frame ones, with some missing. The sample holds approximately 20,000 clones, 75% to 90% seen once. The CDR3 totals 14 residues. V lost 0 bases, J lost 7 bases, and 3 bases stayed unmatched. Germline V gives CDR1 MNHNY, CDR2 SVGAGI (reference sequence). This sample comprised CD4+ T cells from blood, obtained before the fourth cycle of nivolumab. The origin of this receptor is a human donor with classical Hodgkin lymphoma. The chain joins TRBV6-6 to TRBJ2-1, with 7 bases aligning to TRBD1. DNA of the CDR3: TGTGCCAGCAGTTACTCGGGACAGAAGAATGAGCAGTTCTTC. Translating it yields CASSYSGQKNEQFF.